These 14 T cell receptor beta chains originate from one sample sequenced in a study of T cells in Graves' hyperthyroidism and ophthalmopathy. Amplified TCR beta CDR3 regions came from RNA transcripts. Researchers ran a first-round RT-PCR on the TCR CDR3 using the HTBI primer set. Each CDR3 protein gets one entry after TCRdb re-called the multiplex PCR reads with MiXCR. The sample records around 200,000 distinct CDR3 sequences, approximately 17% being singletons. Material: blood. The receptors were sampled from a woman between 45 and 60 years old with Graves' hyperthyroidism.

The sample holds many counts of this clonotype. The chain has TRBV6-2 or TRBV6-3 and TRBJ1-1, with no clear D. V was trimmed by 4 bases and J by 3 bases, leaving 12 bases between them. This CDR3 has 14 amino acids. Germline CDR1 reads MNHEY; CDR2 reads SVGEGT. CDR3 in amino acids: CASSFSRIYTEAFF. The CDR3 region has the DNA TGTGCCAGCAGTTTCTCTAGGATATACACTGAAGCTTTCTTT.

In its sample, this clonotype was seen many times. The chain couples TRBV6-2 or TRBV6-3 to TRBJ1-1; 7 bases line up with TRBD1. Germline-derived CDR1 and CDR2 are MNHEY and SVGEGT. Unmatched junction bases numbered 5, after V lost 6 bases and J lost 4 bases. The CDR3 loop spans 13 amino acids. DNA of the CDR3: TGTGCCAGCAGCGATACAGGGGTCACTGAAGCTTTCTTT. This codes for CASSDTGVTEAFF.

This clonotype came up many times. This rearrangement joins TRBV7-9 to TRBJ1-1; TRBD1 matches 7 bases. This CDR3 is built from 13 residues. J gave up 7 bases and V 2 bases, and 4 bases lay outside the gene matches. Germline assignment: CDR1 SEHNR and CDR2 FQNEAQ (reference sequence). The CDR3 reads CASSLRGHSEAFF. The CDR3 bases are TGTGCCAGCAGCTTAAGGGGGCACAGTGAAGCTTTCTTT.

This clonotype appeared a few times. CDR3: CASSYNRSPTAKYNEQFF. The CDR3 DNA follows: TGTGCCAGCAGTTATAATAGGTCCCCGACAGCAAAATACAATGAGCAGTTCTTC. The J gene is TRBJ2-1, the V gene TRBV6-2 or TRBV6-3; D is possibly TRBD1 (5 bases). The CDR3 runs 18 residues. Looked up from germline, CDR1 is MNHEY and CDR2 is SVGEGT. V shed 3 bases and J shed 4 bases, with 22 bases lying between them.

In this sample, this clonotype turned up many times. The CDR3 nucleotides read TGTGCCAGCAGCCTACATAACACCGGGGAGCTGTTTTTT. Translating it yields CASSLHNTGELFF. V and J are TRBV5-4 and TRBJ2-2; D remains ambiguous. The germline V gene encodes CDR1 SGHNT and CDR2 YYREEE (reference sequence). V was clipped by 4 bases and J by 2 bases, with 6 bases between them. The length of the CDR3 is 13 residues.

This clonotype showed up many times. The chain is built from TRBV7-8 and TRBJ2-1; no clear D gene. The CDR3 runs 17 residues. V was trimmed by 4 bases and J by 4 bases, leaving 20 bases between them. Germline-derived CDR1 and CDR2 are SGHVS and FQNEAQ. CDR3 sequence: CASSSPPRYPPYNEQFF. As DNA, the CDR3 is TGTGCCAGCAGCTCCCCTCCCAGGTATCCCCCTTACAATGAGCAGTTCTTC.

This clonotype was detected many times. In nucleotides, the CDR3 is TGTGCCAGCAGTCCTCGACAGTGGGGTCAGCCCCAGCATTTT. Protein: CASSPRQWGQPQHF. The V and J genes are TRBV7-2 and TRBJ1-5; TRBD1 might be the D (5 bases). V was cut by 6 bases and J by 6 bases, with 15 bases left in between. Germline V gene data show CDR1 as SGHTA and CDR2 as FQGNSA. There are 14 residues in the CDR3.

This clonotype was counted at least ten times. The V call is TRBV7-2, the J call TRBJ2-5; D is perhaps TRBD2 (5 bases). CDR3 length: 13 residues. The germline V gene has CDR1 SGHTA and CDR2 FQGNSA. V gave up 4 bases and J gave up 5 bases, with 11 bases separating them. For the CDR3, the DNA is TGTGCCAGCAGCTCTCGGTGGAGGGAGACCCAGTACTTC. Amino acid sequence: CASSSRWRETQYF.

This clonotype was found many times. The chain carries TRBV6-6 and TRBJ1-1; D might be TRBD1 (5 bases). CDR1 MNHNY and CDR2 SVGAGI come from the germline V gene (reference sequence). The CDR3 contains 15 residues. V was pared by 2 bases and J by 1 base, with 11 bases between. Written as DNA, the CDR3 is TGTGCCAGCAGTTACAGGGTAGGGACGAACACTGAAGCTTTCTTT. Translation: CASSYRVGTNTEAFF.

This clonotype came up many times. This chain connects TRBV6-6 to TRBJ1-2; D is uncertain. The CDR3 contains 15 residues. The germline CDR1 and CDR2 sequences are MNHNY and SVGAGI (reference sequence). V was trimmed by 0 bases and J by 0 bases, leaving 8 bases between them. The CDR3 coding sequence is TGTGCCAGCAGTTACTCGAATTTGCCTAACTATGGCTACACCTTC. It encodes CASSYSNLPNYGYTF.

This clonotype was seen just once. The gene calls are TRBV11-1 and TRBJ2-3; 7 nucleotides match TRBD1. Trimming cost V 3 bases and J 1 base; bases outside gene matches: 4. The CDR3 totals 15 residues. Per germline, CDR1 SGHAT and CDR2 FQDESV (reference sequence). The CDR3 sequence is CASSFTGARTDTQYF. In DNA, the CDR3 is TGTGCCAGCAGCTTTACAGGGGCACGCACAGATACGCAGTATTTT. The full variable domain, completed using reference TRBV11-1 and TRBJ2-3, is EAEVAQSPRYKITEKSQAVAFWCDPISGHATLYWYRQILGQGPELLVQFQDESVVDDSQLPKDRFSAERLKGVDSTLKIQPAELGDSAMYLCASSFTGARTDTQYFGPGTRLTVL.

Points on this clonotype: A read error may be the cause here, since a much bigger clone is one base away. DNA of the CDR3: TGTGCCAACAGTGCAGGGAGGAATCAGCCCCAGCATTTT. Translation: CANSAGRNQPQHF. This rearrangement joins TRBV12-3 or TRBV12-4 to TRBJ1-5, with a weak D call TRBD1 (5 bases). The length of the CDR3 is 13 residues.

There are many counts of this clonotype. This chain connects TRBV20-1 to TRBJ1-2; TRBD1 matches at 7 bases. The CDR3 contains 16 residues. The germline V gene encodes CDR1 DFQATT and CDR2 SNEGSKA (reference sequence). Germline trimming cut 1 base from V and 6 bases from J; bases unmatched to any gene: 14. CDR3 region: CSARVETGKTANGYTF. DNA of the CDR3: TGCAGTGCTAGAGTTGAGACAGGGAAAACGGCGAATGGCTACACCTTC.

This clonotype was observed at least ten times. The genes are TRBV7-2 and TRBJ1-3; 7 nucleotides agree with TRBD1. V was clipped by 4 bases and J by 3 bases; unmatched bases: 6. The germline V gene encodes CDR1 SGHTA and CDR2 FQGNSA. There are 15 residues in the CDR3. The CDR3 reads CASSSGGQYGNTIYF. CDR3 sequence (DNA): TGTGCCAGCAGCTCAGGGGGACAGTATGGAAACACCATATATTTT.